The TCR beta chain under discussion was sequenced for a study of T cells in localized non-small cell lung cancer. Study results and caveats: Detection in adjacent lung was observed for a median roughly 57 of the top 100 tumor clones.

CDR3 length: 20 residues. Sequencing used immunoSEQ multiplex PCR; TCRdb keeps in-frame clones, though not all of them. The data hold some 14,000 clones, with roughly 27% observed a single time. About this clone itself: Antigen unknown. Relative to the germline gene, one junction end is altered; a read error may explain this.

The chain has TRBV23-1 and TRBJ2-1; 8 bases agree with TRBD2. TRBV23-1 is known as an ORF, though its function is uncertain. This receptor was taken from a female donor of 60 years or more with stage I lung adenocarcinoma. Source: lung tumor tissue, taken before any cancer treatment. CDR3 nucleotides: TGCGCCAGCAGCCAAGGCTCCGGGACTAGTTTATTAATCCCCTACAATGAACAGTTCTTC. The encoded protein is CASSQGSGTSLLIPYNEQFF.